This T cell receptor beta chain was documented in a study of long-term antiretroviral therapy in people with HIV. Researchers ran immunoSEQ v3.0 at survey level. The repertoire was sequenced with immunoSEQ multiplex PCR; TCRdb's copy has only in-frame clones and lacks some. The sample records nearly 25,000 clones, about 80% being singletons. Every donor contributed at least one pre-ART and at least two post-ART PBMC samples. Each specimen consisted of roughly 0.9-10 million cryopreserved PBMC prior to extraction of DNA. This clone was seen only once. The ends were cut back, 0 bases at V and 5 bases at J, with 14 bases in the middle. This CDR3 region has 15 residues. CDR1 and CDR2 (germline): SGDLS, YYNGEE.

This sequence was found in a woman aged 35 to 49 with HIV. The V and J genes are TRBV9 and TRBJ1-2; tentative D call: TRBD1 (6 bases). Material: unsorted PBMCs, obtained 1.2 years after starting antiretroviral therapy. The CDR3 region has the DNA TGTGCCAGCAGCGTAGATGTAGGGACATCTTATGGCTACACCTTC. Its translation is CASSVDVGTSYGYTF.